This T cell receptor beta chain was captured by sequencing in a study of OX40 agonist ivuxolimab in advanced cancers. Across the whole study: Every 2 weeks, patients received ivuxolimab intravenously, dosed at 0.01 to 10 mg/kg. Two cutaneous melanoma patients and one hepatocellular carcinoma patient, three in all, had partial responses. Study findings and constraints: The CD4+ and CD8+ T cells in the blood had expanded clonally by week 6 at 0.1 to 3.0 mg/kg.

A word on this clone: Antigen unknown.

Clones were sequenced by immunoSEQ multiplex PCR, and TCRdb holds only the in-frame ones, with some missing. Seen here are fewer than 120,000 clones, around nine tenths observed once, and the top ten hold about 0.3%. The sequence came from an adult with an advanced solid tumor such as melanoma, head and neck, liver or kidney cancer. The source was CD4+ or CD8+ T cells sorted from blood, collected in a trial of the OX40 agonist ivuxolimab.

In nucleotides, the CDR3 is TGTGCCAGCAGCGTAGCGTACGGTAGTAATGAAAAACTGTTTTTT. It yields the protein CASSVAYGSNEKLFF. The chain carries TRBV9 and TRBJ1-4, with D hard to call. The CDR3 consists of 15 residues. From germline, CDR1 is SGDLS and CDR2 YYNGEE. V gave up 0 bases and J gave up 4 bases, with 10 bases separating them.